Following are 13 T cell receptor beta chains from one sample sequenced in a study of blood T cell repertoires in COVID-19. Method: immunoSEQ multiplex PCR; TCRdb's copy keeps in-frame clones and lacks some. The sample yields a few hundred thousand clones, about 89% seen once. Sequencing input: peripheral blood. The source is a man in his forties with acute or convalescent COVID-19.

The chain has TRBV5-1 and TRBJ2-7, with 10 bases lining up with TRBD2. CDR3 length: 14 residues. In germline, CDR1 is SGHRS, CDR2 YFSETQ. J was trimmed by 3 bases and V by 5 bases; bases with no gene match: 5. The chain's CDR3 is CASRVLAGYYEQYF. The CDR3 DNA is TGCGCCAGCAGGGTACTAGCGGGGTACTACGAGCAGTACTTC. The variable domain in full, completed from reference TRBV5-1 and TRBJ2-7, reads KAGVTQTPRYLIKTRGQQVTLSCSPISGHRSVSWYQQTPGQGLQFLFEYFSETQRNKGNFPGRFSGRQFSNSRSEMNVSTLELGDSALYLCASRVLAGYYEQYFGPGTRLTVT.

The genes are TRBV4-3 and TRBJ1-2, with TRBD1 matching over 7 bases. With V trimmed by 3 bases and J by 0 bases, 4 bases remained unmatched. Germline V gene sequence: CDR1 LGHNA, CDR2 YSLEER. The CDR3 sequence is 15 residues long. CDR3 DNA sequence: TGCGCCAGCAGCCAGAACAGGGGAGCTAACTATGGCTACACCTTC. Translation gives CASSQNRGANYGYTF.

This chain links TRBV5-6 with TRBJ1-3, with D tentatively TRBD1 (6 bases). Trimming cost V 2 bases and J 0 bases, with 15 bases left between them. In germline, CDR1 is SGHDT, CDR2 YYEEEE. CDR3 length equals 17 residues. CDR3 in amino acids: CASSFILTGNSGNTIYF. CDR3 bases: TGTGCCAGCAGCTTCATCCTCACAGGGAACTCTGGAAACACCATATATTTT.

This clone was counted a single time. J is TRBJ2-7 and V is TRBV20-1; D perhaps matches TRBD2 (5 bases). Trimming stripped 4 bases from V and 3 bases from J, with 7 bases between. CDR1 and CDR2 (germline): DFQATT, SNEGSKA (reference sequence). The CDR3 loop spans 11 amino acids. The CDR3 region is CSANRDYEQYF. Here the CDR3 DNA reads TGCAGTGCTAACCGGGACTACGAGCAGTACTTC.

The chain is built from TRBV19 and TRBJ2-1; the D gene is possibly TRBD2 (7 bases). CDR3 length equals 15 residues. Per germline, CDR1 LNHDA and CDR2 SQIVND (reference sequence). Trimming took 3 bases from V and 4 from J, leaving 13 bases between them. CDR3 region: CASSMVGGRYNEQFF. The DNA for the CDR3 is TGTGCCAGTAGTATGGTGGGGGGGCGGTACAATGAGCAGTTCTTC.

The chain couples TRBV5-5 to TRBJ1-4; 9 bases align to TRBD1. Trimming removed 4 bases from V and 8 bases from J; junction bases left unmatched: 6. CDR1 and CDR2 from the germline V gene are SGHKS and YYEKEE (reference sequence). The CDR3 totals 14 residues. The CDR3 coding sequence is TGTGCCAGCAGCCTTGGACAGGGGAAGGAAAAACTGTTTTTT. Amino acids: CASSLGQGKEKLFF.

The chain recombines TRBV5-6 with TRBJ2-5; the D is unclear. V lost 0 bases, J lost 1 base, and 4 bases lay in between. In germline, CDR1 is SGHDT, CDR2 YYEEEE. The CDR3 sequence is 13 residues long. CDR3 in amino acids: CASSLDSQETQYF. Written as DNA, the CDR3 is TGTGCCAGCAGCTTGGACAGCCAAGAGACCCAGTACTTC.

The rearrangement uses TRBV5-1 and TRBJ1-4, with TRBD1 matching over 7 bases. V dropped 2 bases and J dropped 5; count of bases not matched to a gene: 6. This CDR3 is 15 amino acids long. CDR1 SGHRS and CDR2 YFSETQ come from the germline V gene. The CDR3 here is CASSLGQVQNEKLFF. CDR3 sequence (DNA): TGCGCCAGCAGCTTAGGACAGGTACAAAATGAAAAACTGTTTTTT.

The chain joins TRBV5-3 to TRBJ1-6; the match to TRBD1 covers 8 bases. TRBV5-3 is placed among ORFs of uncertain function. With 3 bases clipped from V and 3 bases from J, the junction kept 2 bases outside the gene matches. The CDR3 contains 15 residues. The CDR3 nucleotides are TGTGCCAGAAGCTGGGGACAGGTCTATAATTCACCCCTCCACTTT. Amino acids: CARSWGQVYNSPLHF.

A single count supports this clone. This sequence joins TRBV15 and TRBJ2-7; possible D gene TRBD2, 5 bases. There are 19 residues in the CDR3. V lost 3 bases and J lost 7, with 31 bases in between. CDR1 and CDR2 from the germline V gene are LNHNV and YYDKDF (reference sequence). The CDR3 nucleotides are TGTGCCACCAGCAGGAGGGCCCCCTCGAATGGGCAAGGCCTCAGGGAGCAGTACTTC. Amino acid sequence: CATSRRAPSNGQGLREQYF.

The CDR3 sequence: CASRLRTSGNPRGQTQYF. In DNA form, the CDR3 reads TGTGCCAGCAGACTTCGGACTAGCGGGAACCCAAGGGGGCAGACCCAGTACTTC. V is TRBV7-3 and J is TRBJ2-5, with 12 bases fitting TRBD2. CDR1 is SGHTA, CDR2 FQGTGA, per germline. The J segment lost 6 bases and the V segment lost 6 bases, leaving 17 bases of the junction unmatched. The CDR3 sequence is 18 residues long.

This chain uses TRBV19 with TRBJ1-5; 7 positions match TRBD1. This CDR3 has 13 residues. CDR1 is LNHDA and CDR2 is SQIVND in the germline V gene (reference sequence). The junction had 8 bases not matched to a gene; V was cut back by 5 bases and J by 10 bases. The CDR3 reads CASSAGTASPQHF. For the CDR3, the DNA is TGTGCCAGTAGTGCCGGGACAGCGAGTCCCCAGCATTTT.

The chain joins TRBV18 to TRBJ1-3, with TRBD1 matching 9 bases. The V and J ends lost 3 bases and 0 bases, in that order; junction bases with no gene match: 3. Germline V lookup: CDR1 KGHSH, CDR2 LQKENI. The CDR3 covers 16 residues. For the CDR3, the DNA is TGTGCCAGCTCACCGGGGGGACAGGGCTCTGGAAACACCATATATTTT. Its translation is CASSPGGQGSGNTIYF.